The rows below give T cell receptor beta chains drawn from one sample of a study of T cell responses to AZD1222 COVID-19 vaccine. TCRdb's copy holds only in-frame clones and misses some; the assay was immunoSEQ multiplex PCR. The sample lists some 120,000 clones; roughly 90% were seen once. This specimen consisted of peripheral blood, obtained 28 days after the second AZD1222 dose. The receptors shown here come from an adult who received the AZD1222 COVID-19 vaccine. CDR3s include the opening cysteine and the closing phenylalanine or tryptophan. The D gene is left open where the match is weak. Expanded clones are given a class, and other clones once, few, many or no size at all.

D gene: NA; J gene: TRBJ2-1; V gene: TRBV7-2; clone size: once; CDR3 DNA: TGTGCCAGCAGCTCCCTGATTGCAGCCCTGTCGTTCTTC; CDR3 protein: CASSSLIAALSFF
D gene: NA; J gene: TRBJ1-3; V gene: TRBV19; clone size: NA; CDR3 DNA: TGTGCCAGTAGTATAGGAGGTATCTCTGGAAACACCATATATTTT; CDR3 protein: CASSIGGISGNTIYF
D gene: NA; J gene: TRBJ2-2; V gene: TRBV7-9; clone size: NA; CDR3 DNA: TGTGCCAGCAGCTCTAGGACAGTCGCGAACACCGGGGAGCTGTTTTTT; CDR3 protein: CASSSRTVANTGELFF
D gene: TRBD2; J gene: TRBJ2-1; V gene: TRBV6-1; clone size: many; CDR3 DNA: TGTGCCAGCAGTGAACTAGCGGGAGGGTACAATGAGCAGTTCTTC; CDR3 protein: CASSELAGGYNEQFF
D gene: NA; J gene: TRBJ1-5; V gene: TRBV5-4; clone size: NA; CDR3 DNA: TGTGCCAGCAGCTTGGATGGACTTACCCAGCATTTT; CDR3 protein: CASSLDGLTQHF
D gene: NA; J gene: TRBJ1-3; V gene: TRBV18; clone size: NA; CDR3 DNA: TGTGCCAGCTCACCCATGGATGTAGTAGGCTCTGGAAACACCATATATTTT; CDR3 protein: CASSPMDVVGSGNTIYF
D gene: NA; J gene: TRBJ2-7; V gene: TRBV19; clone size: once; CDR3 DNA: TGTGCCAGTAGCCAACAGATTACCTACGAGCAGTACTTC; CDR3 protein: CASSQQITYEQYF
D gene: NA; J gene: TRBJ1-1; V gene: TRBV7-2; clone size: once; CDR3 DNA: TGTGCCAGCAGCTTATTCGGGGGCAGCGGGAACACTGAAGCTTTCTTT; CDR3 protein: CASSLFGGSGNTEAFF
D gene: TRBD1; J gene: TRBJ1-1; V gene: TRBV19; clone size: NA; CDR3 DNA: TGTGCCAGTAGTATCGAAAGGGGGCGGTACACTGAAGCTTTCTTT; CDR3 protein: CASSIERGRYTEAFF
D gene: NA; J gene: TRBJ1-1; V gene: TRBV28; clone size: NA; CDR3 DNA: TGTGCCAGCAGTTTGGACAGGAACACTGAAGCTTTCTTT; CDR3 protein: CASSLDRNTEAFF
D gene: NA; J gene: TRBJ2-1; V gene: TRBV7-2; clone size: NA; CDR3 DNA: TGTGCCAGCAGCTCTAGAACGACGGGATTTTTTTACAATGAGCAGTTCTTC; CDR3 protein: CASSSRTTGFFYNEQFF
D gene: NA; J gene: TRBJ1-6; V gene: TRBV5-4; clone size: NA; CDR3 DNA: TGTGCCAGCAGCTTGGAACAGGGAGATTCACCCCTCCACTTT; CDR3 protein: CASSLEQGDSPLHF
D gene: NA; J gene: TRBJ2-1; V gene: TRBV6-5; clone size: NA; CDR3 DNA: TGTGCCAGCAGTTACAGGGGGAGGGCGGGACAGAATGAGCAGTTCTTC; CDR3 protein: CASSYRGRAGQNEQFF
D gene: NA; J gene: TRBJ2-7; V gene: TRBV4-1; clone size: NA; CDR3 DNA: TGCGCCAGCAGCCAAGATTTGGGACTCAGGACCTACGAGCAGTACTTC; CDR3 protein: CASSQDLGLRTYEQYF
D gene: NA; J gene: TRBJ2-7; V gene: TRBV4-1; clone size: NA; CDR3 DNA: TGCGCCAGCAGCCAAACGACAGGCTACGAGCAGTACTTC; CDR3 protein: CASSQTTGYEQYF
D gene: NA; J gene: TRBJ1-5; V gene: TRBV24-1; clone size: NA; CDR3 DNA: TGTGCCACCAGTGATTTGCAGGGCCAGCCCCAGCATTTT; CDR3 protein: CATSDLQGQPQHF
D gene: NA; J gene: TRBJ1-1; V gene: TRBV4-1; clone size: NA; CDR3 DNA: TGCGCCAGCAGCCCCTCGGGGCAGATCGCTTTCTTT; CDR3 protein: CASSPSGQIAFF
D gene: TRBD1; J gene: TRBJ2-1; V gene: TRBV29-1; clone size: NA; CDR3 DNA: TGCAGCGCCCGGGACAGGTCTTACAATGAGCAGTTCTTC; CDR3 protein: CSARDRSYNEQFF